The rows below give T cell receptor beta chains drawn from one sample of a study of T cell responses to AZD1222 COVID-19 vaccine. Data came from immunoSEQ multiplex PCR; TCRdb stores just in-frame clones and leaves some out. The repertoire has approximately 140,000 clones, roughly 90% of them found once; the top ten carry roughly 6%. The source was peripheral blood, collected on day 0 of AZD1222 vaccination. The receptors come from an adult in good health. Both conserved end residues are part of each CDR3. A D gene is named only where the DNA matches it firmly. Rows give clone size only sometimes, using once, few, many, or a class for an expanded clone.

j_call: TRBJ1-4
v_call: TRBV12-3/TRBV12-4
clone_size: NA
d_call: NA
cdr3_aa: CASSFKREKLFF
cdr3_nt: TGTGCCAGCAGTTTTAAACGGGAAAAACTGTTTTTT

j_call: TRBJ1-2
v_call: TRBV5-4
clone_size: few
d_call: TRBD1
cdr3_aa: CATSRDRDGYTF
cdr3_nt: TGTGCCACCTCCCGGGACAGGGATGGCTACACCTTC

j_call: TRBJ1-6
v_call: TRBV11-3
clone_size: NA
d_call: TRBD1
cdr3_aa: CASSSRQGANSPLHF
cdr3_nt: TGTGCCAGCAGCTCGAGACAGGGGGCGAATTCACCCCTCCACTTT

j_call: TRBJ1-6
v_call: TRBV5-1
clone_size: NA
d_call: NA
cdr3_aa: CASSSMTENNSPLHF
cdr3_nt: TGCGCCAGCAGCTCCATGACAGAAAATAATTCACCCCTCCACTTT

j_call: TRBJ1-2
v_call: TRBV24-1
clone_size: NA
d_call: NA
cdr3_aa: CATSDSGRVYGYTF
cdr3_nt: TGTGCCACCAGTGATTCCGGGCGGGTCTATGGCTACACCTTC

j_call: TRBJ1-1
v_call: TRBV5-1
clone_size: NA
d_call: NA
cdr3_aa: CASSLGQFPLNTEAFF
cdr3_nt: TGCGCCAGCAGCTTGGGGCAGTTTCCCTTGAACACTGAAGCTTTCTTT

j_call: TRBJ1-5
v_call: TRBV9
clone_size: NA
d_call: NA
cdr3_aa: CASSVEPTFNQPQHF
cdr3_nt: TGTGCCAGCAGCGTAGAGCCCACGTTCAATCAGCCCCAGCATTTT

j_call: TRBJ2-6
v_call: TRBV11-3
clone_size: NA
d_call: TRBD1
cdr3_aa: CASSSAGTAYSGANVLTF
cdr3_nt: TGTGCCAGCAGCTCTGCCGGGACAGCGTACTCTGGGGCCAACGTCCTGACTTTC

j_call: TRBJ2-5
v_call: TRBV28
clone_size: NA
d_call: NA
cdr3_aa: CASSFGDGAQYF
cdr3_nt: TGTGCCAGCAGTTTTGGGGATGGGGCCCAGTACTTC

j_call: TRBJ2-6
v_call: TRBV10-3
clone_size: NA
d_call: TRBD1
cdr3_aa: CAISSSGTEGLSGANVLTF
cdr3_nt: TGTGCCATCAGTTCCTCCGGGACAGAAGGATTATCTGGGGCCAACGTCCTGACTTTC

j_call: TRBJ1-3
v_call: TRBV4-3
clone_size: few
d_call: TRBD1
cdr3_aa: CASSHRTGQGRNTIYF
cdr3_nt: TGCGCCAGCAGCCACCGAACGGGACAGGGGCGAAACACCATATATTTT

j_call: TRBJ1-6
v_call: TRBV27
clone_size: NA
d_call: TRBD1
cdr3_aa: CASSHLPPRTGMTPLHF
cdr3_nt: TGTGCCAGCAGCCACCTCCCCCCTCGGACAGGCATGACACCCCTCCACTTT

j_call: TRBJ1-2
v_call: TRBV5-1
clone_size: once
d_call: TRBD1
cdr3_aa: CASRGGQHYTF
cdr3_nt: TGCGCCAGCAGGGGGGGACAGCACTACACCTTC

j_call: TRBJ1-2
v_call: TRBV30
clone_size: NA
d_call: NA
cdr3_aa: CAWSADGNYGYTF
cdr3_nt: TGTGCCTGGAGTGCAGATGGGAACTATGGCTACACCTTC

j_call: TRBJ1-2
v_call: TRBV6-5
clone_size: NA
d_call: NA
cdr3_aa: CAGKDGANYGYTF
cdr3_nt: TGTGCCGGGAAGGACGGGGCTAACTATGGCTACACCTTC

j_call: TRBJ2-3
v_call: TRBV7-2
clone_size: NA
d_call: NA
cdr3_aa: CASSFKVRGGPTDTQYF
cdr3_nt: TGTGCCAGCAGCTTCAAGGTTAGGGGCGGTCCGACAGATACGCAGTATTTT

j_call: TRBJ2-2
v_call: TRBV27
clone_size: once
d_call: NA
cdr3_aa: CASSLSGWRGQNTGELFF
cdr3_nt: TGTGCCAGCAGTTTATCCGGGTGGCGGGGACAGAACACCGGGGAGCTGTTTTTT

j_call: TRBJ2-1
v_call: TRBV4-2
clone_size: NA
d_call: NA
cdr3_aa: CASSQVSYNEQFF
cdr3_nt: TGTGCCAGCAGCCAAGTCTCCTACAATGAGCAGTTCTTC

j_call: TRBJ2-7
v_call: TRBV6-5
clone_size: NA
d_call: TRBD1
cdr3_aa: CASRRPGQGSEQYF
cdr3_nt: TGTGCCAGCAGGCGCCCGGGACAGGGATCCGAGCAGTACTTC

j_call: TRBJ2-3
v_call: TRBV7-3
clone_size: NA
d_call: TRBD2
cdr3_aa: CASSISGSSDTQYF
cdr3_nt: TGTGCCAGCAGCATTAGCGGGAGCTCAGATACGCAGTATTTT

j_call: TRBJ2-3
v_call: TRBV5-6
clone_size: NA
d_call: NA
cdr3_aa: CASSLGVGKTDTQYF
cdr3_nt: TGTGCCAGCAGCTTGGGAGTGGGGAAGACAGATACGCAGTATTTT

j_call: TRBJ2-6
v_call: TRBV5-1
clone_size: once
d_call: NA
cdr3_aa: CASSSGGRPGANVLTF
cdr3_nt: TGCGCCAGCAGCTCGGGCGGCCGGCCTGGGGCCAACGTCCTGACTTTC

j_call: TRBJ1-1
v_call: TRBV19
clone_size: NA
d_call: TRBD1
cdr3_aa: CATAGQGNTEAFF
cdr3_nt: TGTGCCACCGCGGGACAGGGGAACACTGAAGCTTTCTTT

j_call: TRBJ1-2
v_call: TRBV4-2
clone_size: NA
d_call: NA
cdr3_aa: CASSPEGREGDGYTF
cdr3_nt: TGTGCCAGCAGCCCAGAGGGCAGGGAAGGTGATGGCTACACCTTC

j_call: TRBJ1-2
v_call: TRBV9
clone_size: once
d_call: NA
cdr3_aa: CASSLQGSYGYTF
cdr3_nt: TGTGCCAGCAGCCTACAGGGTTCTTATGGCTACACCTTC

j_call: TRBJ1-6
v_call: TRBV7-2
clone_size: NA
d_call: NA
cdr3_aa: CASSLMGQTSYNSPLHF
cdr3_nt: TGTGCCAGCAGTCTAATGGGGCAGACCTCCTATAATTCACCCCTCCACTTT

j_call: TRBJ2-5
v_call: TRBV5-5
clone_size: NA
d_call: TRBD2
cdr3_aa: CASSFPAGGAGETQYF
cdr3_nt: TGTGCCAGCAGCTTTCCCGCGGGAGGCGCAGGAGAGACCCAGTACTTC

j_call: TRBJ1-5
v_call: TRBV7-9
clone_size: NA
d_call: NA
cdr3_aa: CASTKEGNQPQHF
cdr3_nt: TGTGCCAGCACCAAAGAGGGCAATCAGCCCCAGCATTTT

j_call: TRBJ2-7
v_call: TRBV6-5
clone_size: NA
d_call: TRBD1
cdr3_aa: CASSFPGQGANEQYF
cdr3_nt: TGTGCCAGCAGCTTCCCGGGACAGGGGGCCAACGAGCAGTACTTC

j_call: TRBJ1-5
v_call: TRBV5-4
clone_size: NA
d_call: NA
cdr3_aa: CASSLALGEPQHF
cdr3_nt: TGTGCCAGCAGCTTGGCGCTCGGGGAGCCCCAGCATTTT

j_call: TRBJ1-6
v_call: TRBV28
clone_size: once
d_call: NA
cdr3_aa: CASSFSGGAGSSPLHF
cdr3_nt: TGTGCCAGCAGTTTTTCGGGGGGGGCGGGTAGTTCACCCCTCCACTTT

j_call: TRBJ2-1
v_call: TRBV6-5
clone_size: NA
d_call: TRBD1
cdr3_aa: CASGSWTGNANEQFF
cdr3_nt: TGTGCCAGCGGTAGTTGGACAGGGAATGCGAATGAGCAGTTCTTC

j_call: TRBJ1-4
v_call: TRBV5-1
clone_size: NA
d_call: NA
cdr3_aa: CASSPTVQGATNEKLFF
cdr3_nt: TGCGCCAGCAGCCCGACCGTACAGGGCGCAACTAATGAAAAACTGTTTTTT

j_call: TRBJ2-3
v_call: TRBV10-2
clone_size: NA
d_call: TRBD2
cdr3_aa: CASSDLAVHADTQYF
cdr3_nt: TGCGCCAGCAGTGACCTAGCGGTGCACGCAGATACGCAGTATTTT

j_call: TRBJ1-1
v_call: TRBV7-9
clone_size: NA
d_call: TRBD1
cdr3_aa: CASSSTGAGLNTEAFF
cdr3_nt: TGTGCCAGCAGCTCGACAGGGGCTGGATTGAACACTGAAGCTTTCTTT

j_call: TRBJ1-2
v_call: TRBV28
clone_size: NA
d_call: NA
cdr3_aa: CASSPTPRDNYGYTF
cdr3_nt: TGTGCCAGCAGTCCGACCCCCAGGGACAACTATGGCTACACCTTC

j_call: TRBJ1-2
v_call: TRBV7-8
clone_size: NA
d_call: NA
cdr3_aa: CASSLSLDTYGYTF
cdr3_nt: TGTGCCAGCAGCTTATCCCTTGACACATATGGCTACACCTTC

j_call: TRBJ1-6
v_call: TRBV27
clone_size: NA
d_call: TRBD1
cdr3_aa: CASSYLGQPNSPLHF
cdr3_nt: TGTGCCAGCAGTTATCTGGGACAGCCTAATTCACCCCTCCACTTT

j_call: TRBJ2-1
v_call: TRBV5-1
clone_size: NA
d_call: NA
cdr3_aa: CASSEETDYNEQFF
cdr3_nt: TGCGCCAGCAGCGAAGAGACAGACTACAATGAGCAGTTCTTC

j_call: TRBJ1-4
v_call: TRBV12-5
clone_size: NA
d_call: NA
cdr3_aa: CASGLVPGWGEKLFF
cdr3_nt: TGTGCTAGTGGTTTGGTACCAGGTTGGGGTGAAAAACTGTTTTTT

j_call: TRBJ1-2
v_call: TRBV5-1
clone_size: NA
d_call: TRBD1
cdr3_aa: CASSAGTGGGGYYGYTF
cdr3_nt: TGCGCCAGCAGCGCAGGGACAGGGGGCGGTGGGTACTATGGCTACACCTTC

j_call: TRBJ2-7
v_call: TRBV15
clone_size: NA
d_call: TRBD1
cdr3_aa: CATSSLPLTGAPPYEQYF
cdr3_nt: TGTGCCACCAGCAGTCTGCCCCTAACAGGGGCACCTCCCTACGAGCAGTACTTC

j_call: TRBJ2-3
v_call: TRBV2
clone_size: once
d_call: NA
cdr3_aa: CASSVKPISPTTTDTQYF
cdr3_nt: TGTGCCAGCAGTGTGAAGCCCATTTCCCCAACTACCACAGATACGCAGTATTTT